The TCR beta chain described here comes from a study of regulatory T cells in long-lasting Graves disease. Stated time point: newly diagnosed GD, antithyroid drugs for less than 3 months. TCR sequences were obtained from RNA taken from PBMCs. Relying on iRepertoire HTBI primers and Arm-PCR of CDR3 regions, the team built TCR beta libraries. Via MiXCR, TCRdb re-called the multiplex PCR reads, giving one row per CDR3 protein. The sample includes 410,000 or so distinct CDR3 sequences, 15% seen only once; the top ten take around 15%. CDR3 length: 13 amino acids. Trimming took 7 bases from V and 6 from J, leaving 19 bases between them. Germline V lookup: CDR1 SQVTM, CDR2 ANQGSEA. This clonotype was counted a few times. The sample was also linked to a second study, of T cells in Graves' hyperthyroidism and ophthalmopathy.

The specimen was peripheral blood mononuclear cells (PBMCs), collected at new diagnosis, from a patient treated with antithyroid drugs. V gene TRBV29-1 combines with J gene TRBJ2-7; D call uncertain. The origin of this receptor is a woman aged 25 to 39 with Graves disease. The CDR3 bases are TGCAGCGCACGGCTCAAGGCAGTCGCCGAGCAGTACTTC. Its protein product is CSARLKAVAEQYF.